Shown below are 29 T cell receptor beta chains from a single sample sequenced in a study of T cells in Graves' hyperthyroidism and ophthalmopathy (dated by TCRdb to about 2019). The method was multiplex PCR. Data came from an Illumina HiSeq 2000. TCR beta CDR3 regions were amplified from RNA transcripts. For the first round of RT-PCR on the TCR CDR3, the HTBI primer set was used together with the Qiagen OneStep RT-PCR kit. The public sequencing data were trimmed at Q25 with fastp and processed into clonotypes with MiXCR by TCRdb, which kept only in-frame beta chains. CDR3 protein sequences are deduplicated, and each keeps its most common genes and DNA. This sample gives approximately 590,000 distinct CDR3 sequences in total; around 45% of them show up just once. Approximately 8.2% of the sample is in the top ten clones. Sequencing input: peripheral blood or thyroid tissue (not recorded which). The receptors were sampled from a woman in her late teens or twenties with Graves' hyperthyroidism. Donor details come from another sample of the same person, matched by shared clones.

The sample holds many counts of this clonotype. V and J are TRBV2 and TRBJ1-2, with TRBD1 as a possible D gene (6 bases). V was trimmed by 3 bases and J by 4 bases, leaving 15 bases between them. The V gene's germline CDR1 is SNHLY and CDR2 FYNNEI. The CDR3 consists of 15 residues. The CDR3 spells CASSDQATGIYGYTF. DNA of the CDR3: TGTGCCAGCAGTGACCAAGCCACAGGGATCTATGGCTACACCTTC.

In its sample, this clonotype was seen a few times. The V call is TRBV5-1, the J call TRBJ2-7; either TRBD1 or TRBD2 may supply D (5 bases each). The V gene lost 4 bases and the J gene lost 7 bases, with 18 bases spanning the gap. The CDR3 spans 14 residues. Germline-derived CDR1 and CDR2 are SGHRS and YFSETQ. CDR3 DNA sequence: TGCGCCAGCAGCCGGGACGAGGGTATACTGGAGCAGTACTTC. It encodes CASSRDEGILEQYF. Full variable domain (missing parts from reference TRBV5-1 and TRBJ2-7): KAGVTQTPRYLIKTRGQQVTLSCSPISGHRSVSWYQQTPGQGLQFLFEYFSETQRNKGNFPGRFSGRQFSNSRSEMNVSTLELGDSALYLCASSRDEGILEQYFGPGTRLTVT.

In DNA form, the CDR3 reads TGTGCCTGGACAGAATTGCACTATGGCTACACCTTC. Its translation is CAWTELHYGYTF. The chain joins TRBV25-1 to TRBJ1-2; weak D call: TRBD1 (6 bases). Germline V gives CDR1 MGHDK, CDR2 SYGVNS. V shed 11 bases and J shed 3 bases, with 13 bases lying between them. This CDR3 is 12 amino acids long.

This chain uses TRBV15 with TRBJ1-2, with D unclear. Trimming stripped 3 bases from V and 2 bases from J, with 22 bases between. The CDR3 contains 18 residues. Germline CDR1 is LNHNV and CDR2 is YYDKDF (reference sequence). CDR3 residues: CATSSAKRPALWNYGYTF. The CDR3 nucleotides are TGTGCCACCAGCAGTGCTAAGAGGCCGGCCCTGTGGAACTATGGCTACACCTTC.

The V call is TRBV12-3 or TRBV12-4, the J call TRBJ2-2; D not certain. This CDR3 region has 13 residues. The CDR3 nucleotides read TGTGCTAGTGGTTCCCCACGAATCGGGGAGCTGTTTTTT. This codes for CASGSPRIGELFF.

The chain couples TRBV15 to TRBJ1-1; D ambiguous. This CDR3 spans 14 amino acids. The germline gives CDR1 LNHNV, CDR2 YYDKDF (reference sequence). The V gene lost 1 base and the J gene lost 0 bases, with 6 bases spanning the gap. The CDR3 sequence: CATSRVALNTEAFF. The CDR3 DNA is TGTGCCACCAGCAGAGTGGCACTGAACACTGAAGCTTTCTTT.

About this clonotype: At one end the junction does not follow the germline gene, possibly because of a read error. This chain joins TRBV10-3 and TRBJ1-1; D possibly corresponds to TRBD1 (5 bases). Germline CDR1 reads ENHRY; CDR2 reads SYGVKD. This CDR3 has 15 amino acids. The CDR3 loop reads CASSGADLSNTEAFF. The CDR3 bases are TGTGCCAGCAGTGGGGCAGACCTCTCTAACACTGAAGCTTTCTTT.

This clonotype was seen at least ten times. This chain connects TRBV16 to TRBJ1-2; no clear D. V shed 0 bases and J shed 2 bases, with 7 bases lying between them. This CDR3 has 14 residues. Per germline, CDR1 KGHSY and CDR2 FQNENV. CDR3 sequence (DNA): TGTGCCAGCAGCCAATCCAGGTCGAACTATGGCTACACCTTC. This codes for CASSQSRSNYGYTF. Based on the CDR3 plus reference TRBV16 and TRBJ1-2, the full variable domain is GEEVAQTPKHLVRGEGQKAKLYCAPIKGHSYVFWYQQVLKNEFKFLISFQNENVFDETGMPKERFSAKCLPNSPCSLEIQATKLEDSAVYFCASSQSRSNYGYTFGSGTRLTVV.

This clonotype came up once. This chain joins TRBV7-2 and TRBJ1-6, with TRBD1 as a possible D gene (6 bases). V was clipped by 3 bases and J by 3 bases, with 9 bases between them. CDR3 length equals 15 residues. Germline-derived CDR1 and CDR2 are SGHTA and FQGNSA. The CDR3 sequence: CASSFQDSYNSPLHF. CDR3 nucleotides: TGTGCCAGCAGCTTCCAGGACAGCTATAATTCACCCCTCCACTTT.

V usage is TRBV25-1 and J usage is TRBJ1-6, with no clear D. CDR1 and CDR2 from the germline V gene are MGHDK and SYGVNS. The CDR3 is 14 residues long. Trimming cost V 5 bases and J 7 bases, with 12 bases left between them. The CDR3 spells CASSSGENNSPLHF. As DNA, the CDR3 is TGTGCCAGCAGTTCCGGGGAAAACAATTCACCCCTCCACTTT.

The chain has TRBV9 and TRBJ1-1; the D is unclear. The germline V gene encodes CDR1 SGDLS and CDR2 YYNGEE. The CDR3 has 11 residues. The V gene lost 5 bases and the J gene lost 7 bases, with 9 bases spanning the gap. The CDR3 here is CASSEENEAFF. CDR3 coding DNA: TGTGCCAGCAGTGAGGAAAATGAAGCTTTCTTT.

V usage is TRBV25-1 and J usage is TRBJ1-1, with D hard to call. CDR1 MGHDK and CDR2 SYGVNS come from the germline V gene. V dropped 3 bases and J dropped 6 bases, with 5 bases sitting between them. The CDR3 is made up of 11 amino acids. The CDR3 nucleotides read TGTGCCAGCAGTGACAAACCTGAAGCTTTCTTT. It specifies CASSDKPEAFF.

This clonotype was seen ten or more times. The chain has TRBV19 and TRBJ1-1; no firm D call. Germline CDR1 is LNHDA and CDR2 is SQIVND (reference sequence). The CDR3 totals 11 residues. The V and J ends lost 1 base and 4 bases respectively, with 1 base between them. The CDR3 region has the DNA TGTGCCAGTAGTATAGTCACTGAAGCTTTCTTT. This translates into CASSIVTEAFF.

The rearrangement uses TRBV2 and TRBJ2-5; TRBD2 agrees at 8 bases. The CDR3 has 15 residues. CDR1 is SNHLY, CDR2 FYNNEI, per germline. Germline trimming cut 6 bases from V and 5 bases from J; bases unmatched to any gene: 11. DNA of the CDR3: TGTGCCAGCAGGGGTTCGCGGGAGGCGGGGGAGACCCAGTACTTC. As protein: CASRGSREAGETQYF.

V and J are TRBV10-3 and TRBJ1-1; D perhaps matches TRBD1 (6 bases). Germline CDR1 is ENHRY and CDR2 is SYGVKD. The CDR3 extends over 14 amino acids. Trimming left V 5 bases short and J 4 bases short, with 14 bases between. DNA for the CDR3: TGTGCCATCAGTTCACAGGGAGCGGGCACTGAAGCTTTCTTT. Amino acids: CAISSQGAGTEAFF.

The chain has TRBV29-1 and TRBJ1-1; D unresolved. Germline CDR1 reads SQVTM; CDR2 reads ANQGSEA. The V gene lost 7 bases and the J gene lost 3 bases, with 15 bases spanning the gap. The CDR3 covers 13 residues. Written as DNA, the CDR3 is TGCAGCGCCAGACTGGGAGCGCACACTGAAGCTTTCTTT. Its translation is CSARLGAHTEAFF.

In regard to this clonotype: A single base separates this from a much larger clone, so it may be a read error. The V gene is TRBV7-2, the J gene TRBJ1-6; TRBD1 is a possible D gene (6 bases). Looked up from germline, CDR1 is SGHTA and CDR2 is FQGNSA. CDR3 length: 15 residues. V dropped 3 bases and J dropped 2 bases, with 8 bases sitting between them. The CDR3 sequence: CASSFRGAYNSPLHF. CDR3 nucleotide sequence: TGTGCCAGCAGCTTCAGGGGCGCCTATAATTCACCCCTCCACTTT. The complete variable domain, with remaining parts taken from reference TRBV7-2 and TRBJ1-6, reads GAGVSQSPSNKVTEKGKDVELRCDPISGHTALYWYRQSLGQGLEFLIYFQGNSAPDKSGLPSDRFSAERTGGSVSTLTIQRTQQEDSAVYLCASSFRGAYNSPLHFGNGTRLTVT.

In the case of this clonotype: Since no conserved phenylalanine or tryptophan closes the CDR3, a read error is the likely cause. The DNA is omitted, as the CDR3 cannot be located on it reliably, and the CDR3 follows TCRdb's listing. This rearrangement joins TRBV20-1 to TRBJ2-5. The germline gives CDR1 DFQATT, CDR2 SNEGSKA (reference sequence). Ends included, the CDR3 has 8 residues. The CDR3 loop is CSARDLYK.

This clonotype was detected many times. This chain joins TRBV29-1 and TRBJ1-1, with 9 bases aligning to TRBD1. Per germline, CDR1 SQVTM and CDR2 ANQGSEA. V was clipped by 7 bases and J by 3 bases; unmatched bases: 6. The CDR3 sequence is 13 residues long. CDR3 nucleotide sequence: TGCAGCGCGGGGGACAGGGTGGACACTGAAGCTTTCTTT. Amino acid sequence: CSAGDRVDTEAFF.

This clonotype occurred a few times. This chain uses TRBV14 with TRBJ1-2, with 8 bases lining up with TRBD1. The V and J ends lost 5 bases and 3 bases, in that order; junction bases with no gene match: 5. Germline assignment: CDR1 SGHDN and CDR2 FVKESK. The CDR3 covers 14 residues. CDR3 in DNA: TGTGCCAGCAGCTACAGGGGGGACCACTATGGCTACACCTTC. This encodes CASSYRGDHYGYTF. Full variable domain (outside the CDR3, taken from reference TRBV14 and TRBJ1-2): EAGVTQFPSHSVIEKGQTVTLRCDPISGHDNLYWYRRVMGKEIKFLLHFVKESKQDESGMPNNRFLAERTGGTYSTLKVQPAELEDSGVYFCASSYRGDHYGYTFGSGTRLTVV.

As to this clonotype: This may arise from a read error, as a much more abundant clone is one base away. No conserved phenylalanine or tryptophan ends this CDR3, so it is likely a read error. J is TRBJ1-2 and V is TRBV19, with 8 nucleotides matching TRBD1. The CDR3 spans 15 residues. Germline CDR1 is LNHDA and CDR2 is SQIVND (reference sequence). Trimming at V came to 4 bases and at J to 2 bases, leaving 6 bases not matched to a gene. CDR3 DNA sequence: TGTGCCAGTAGTACACCGGGACAGGCCAACTATGGCTACACCCTC. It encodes CASSTPGQANYGYTL.

The CDR3 is CASSLGADRRIYGYTF. DNA of the CDR3: TGTGCCAGCAGCTTAGGGGCTGACAGGCGGATTTATGGCTACACCTTC. The chain links TRBV7-9 to TRBJ1-2; TRBD1 is a possible D gene (6 bases). Germline CDR1 is SEHNR and CDR2 is FQNEAQ (reference sequence). This CDR3 is built from 16 residues. V gave up 1 base and J gave up 5 bases, with 17 bases separating them.

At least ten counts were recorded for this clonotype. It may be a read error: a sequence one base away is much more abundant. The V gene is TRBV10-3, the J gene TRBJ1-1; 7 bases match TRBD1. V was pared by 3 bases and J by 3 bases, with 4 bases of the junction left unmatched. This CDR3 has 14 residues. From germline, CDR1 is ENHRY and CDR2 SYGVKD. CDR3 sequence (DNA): TGTGCCATCAGTGACTCTACAGGGGACACTGAAGCTTTCTTT. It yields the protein CAISDSTGDTEAFF.

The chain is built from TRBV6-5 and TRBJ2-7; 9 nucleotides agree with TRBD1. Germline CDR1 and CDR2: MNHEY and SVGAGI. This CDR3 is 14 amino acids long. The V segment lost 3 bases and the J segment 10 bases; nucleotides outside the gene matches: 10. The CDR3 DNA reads TGTGCCAGCAGTTATACAGGGGGCCGACAGCCCCAGTACTTC. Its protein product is CASSYTGGRQPQYF.

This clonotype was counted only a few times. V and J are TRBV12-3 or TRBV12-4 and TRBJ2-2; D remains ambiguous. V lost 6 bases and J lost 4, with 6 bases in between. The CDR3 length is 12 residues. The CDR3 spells CASSGFTGELFF. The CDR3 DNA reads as TGTGCCAGCAGCGGGTTCACCGGGGAGCTGTTTTTT.

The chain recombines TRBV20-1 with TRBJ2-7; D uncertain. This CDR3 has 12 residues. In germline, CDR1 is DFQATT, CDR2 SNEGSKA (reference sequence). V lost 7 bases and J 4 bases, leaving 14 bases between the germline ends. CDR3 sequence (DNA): TGCAGTGTTTCCCAGCGAATTTACGAGCAGTACTTC. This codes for CSVSQRIYEQYF.

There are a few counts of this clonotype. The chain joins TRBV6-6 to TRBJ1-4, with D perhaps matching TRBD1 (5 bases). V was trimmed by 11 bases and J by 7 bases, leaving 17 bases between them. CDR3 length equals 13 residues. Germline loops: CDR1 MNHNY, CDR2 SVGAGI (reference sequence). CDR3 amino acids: CAPTGPGGEKLFF. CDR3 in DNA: TGTGCCCCTACTGGACCGGGGGGTGAAAAACTGTTTTTT.

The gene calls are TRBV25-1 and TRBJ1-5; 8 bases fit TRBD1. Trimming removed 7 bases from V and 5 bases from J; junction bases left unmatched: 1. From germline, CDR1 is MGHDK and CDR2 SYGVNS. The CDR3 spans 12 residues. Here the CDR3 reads CASKDRDQPQHF. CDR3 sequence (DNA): TGTGCCAGCAAGGACAGGGATCAGCCCCAGCATTTT.

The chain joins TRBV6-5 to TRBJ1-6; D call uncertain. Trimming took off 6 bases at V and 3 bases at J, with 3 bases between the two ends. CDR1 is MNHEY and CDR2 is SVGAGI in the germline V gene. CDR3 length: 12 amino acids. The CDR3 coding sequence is TGTGCCAGCAGCAACTATAATTCACCCCTCCACTTT. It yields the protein CASSNYNSPLHF.